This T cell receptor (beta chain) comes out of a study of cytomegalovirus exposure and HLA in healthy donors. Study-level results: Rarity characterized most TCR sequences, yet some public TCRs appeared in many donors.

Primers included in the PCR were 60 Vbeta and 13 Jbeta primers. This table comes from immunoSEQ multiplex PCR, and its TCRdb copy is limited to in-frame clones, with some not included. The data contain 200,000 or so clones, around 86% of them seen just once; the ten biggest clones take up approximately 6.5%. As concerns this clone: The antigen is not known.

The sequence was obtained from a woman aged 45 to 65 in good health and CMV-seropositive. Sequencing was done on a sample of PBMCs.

The CDR3 coding sequence is TGTGCCATCAGTGGTCAGTACAATGAGCAGTTCTTC. This translates into CAISGQYNEQFF. The genes are TRBV10-3 and TRBJ2-1, with D uncertain. Germline V gene sequence: CDR1 ENHRY, CDR2 SYGVKD. This CDR3 region has 12 residues. V shed 4 bases and J shed 4 bases, with 5 bases lying between them.